A selection of T cell receptor beta chains follows, all from one sample in a study of T cells in Graves' hyperthyroidism and ophthalmopathy. TCRdb re-derived calls from the multiplex PCR reads in MiXCR, one entry per CDR3 protein. The table shows around 56,000 distinct CDR3 sequences, with roughly 58% occurring only once. Input material: blood. These receptor sequences come from a woman aged 60-75 years with Graves' ophthalmopathy. Each CDR3 is given with its conserved first and last residue. The D gene is left open where the match is weak. Clone sizes are given selectively: once, few, many, or a class where the clone is expanded.

J,D,size,V,CDR3,DNA
TRBJ1-2,TRBD1,NA,TRBV6-4,CASSDSQGGYGYTF,TGTGCCAGCAGTGACAGCCAGGGGGGATATGGCTACACCTTC
TRBJ2-1,NA,many,TRBV7-2,CASSKSTFSYNEQFF,TGTGCCAGCAGTAAATCTACCTTCTCCTACAATGAGCAGTTCTTC
TRBJ1-6,TRBD1,many,TRBV12-5,CASGLVRIRDRGTAPLHF,TGTGCTAGTGGTTTGGTACGTATCCGGGACAGGGGCACCGCACCCCTCCACTTT
TRBJ2-3,TRBD1,NA,TRBV20-1,CSAWGSGGQGADTQYF,TGCAGTGCCTGGGGTAGCGGGGGACAGGGGGCAGATACGCAGTATTTT
TRBJ2-7,NA,many,TRBV7-3,CASSLWTEGEQYF,TGTGCCAGCAGCCTTTGGACAGAAGGCGAGCAGTACTTC
TRBJ1-6,TRBD1,NA,TRBV20-1,CSAEAGGPGGPNSPLHF,TGCAGTGCTGAAGCAGGGGGACCAGGGGGGCCTAATTCACCCCTCCACTTT
TRBJ1-2,NA,NA,TRBV12-3/TRBV12-4,CASSLKTGWGYNYGYTF,TGTGCCAGCAGTTTAAAGACCGGCTGGGGATATAACTATGGCTACACCTTC
TRBJ2-7,NA,NA,TRBV19,CASSIASPPTSYEQYF,TGTGCCAGTAGTATAGCGAGTCCACCCACCTCCTACGAGCAGTACTTC
TRBJ2-5,NA,medium-sized,TRBV20-1,CSARDSVRTQYF,TGCAGTGCTAGAGATTCGGTAAGGACCCAGTACTTC
TRBJ2-7,NA,many,TRBV12-3/TRBV12-4,CASTDSHFVGQYF,TGTGCCAGCACCGACAGCCACTTCGTTGGGCAGTACTTC
TRBJ1-3,NA,many,TRBV28,CASTVGSGNTIYF,TGTGCCAGCACCGTCGGGTCTGGAAACACCATATATTTT
TRBJ1-5,TRBD1,many,TRBV9,CASAEGARVDQPQHF,TGTGCCAGCGCTGAGGGGGCTAGGGTTGATCAGCCCCAGCATTTT
TRBJ2-3,NA,many,TRBV29-1,CSVGGVGARADTQYF,TGCAGCGTTGGGGGGGTCGGGGCAAGGGCAGATACGCAGTATTTT
TRBJ2-7,NA,NA,TRBV7-8,CASSLGLDVGYEQYF,TGTGCCAGCAGCTTAGGGCTAGATGTTGGGTACGAGCAGTACTTC
TRBJ2-7,TRBD2,NA,TRBV5-1,CASSRTSGGSEQYF,TGCGCCAGCAGCAGGACTAGCGGGGGTAGCGAGCAGTACTTC
TRBJ1-2,NA,NA,TRBV12-3/TRBV12-4,CASSPRTYYCGYTF,TGTGCCAGCAGTCCTCGGACTTATTACTGTGGCTACACCTTC
TRBJ2-7,TRBD1,few,TRBV20-1,CSALPDRAVYEQYF,TGCAGTGCTCTACCTGACAGGGCAGTCTACGAGCAGTACTTC
TRBJ1-1,TRBD1,NA,TRBV7-2,CASSLMGPGTGVGPGLSSAFF,TGTGCCAGCAGCTTAATGGGCCCCGGGACAGGGGTAGGTCCGGGCCTGAGTTCAGCTTTCTTT
TRBJ2-3,TRBD2,NA,TRBV20-1,CSAEPGGQRNTDTQYF,TGCAGTGCTGAACCGGGAGGGCAAAGGAACACAGATACGCAGTATTTT
TRBJ2-7,TRBD1,many,TRBV11-2,CASSPRGLGSRGTYEQYF,TGTGCCAGCAGCCCTAGGGGGCTGGGGTCTAGAGGTACCTACGAGCAGTACTTC
TRBJ1-2,NA,many,TRBV13,CASSSEGHLNYGYTF,TGTGCCAGCAGCTCGGAGGGACACCTTAACTATGGCTACACCTTC
TRBJ1-2,NA,few,TRBV24-1,CATSDLTGRGYTF,TGTGCCACCAGTGATTTGACAGGAAGAGGCTACACCTTC